The present entry profiles one TCR beta chain with its context. These data come from a study of blood T cell repertoires in COVID-19. Study background: Donors in the United States, Italy and Spain gave samples during acute or convalescent COVID-19. Nucleic acid was either cDNA or gDNA, and it came from T cells, B-cell-depleted T cells, or PBMCs.

Germline-derived CDR1 and CDR2 are MNHEY and SVGEGT. With V trimmed by 2 bases and J by 2 bases, 4 bases remained unmatched. The CDR3 runs to 16 residues. Generated by immunoSEQ multiplex PCR, the TCRdb table keeps only in-frame clones and is missing some. The data contain around 95,000 clones, roughly nine tenths of them singletons. V is TRBV6-2 or TRBV6-3 and J is TRBJ1-1, with 11 bases identical to TRBD1. The clonotype originates from a young man in a cohort sampled during active COVID-19. Sequenced: peripheral blood. The CDR3 region is CASSYGTGGLNTEAFF. The DNA of the CDR3 is TGTGCCAGCAGTTACGGGACAGGGGGTCTTAACACTGAAGCTTTCTTT.